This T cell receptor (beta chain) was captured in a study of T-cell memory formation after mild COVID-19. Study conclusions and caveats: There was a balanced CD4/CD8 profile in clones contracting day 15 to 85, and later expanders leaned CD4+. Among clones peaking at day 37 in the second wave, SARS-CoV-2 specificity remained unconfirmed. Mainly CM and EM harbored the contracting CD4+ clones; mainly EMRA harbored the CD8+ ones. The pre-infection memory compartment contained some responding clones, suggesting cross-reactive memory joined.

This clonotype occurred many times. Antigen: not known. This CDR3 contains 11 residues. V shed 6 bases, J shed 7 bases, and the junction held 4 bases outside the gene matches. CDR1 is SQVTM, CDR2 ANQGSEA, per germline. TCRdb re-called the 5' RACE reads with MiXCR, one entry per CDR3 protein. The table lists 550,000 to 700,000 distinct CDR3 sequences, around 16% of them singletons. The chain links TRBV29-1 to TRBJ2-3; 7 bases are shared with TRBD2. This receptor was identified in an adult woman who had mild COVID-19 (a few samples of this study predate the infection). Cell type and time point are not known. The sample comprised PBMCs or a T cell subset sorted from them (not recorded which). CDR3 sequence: CSVRGGNTQYF. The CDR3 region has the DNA TGCAGCGTCCGCGGGGGAAATACGCAGTATTTT.